This T cell receptor (beta chain) is drawn from a study of blood T cell repertoires in COVID-19. In Seattle, patients joined the study during active infection and were tracked longitudinally. Study processing details: Estimation of nucleated cell counts relied on the amplification of reference gene primers. The assay was immunoSEQ multiplex PCR, and TCRdb's table has in-frame clones only and misses some. Clone size and the V and J calls come from that table; the DNA yielded D and trimming. The data show roughly 190,000 clones, roughly 80% seen once. This CDR3 has 15 residues. The sequence was collected from a woman in her sixties or seventies with COVID-19, enrolled during active disease. The specimen sequenced was peripheral blood. The chain recombines TRBV12-1 with TRBJ2-7; TRBD2, the table's D call, lacks a check against the DNA. TRBV12-1 counts as a pseudogene. The CDR3 spells CASSLDTGGSYEQYV. DNA for the CDR3: TGTGCCAGCAGCTTGGACACCGGGGGATCCTACGAGCAGTACGTC.